Below, 20 T cell receptor beta chains from the same sample are listed, as sequenced in a study of blood T cell repertoires in COVID-19 (dated by TCRdb to between 2020 and 2021). Libraries were prepared through the immunoSEQ multiplex PCR assay. TCRdb mirrors the immuneACCESS table, restricted to in-frame sequences. Some clones are absent from its copies; in checked studies, under half trace to an unresolved V gene, and the reason for the others is unknown. The sample yields almost 55,000 clones; approximately 90% were counted once. Clones ranked in the top ten supply 25% to 30% of the sample. Source material: peripheral blood. Receptor source: a human donor in a cohort sampled during active COVID-19.

The rearrangement joins TRBV28 to TRBJ2-5; D possibly corresponds to TRBD2 (6 bases). CDR3 length: 14 residues. Trimming pared 3 bases from V and 1 base from J, leaving 9 bases between. Germline CDR1 and CDR2: MDHEN and SYDVKM. CDR3 residues: CASSFGGTQETQYF. CDR3 in DNA: TGTGCCAGCAGTTTCGGGGGAACCCAAGAGACCCAGTACTTC. The full variable domain, with the rest looked up from reference TRBV28 and TRBJ2-5, is DVKVTQSSRYLVKRTGEKVFLECVQDMDHENMFWYRQDPGLGLRLIYFSYDVKMKEKGDIPEGYSVSREKKERFSLILESASTNQTSMYLCASSFGGTQETQYFGPGTRLLVL.

To note about this clone: A clone one base away is much larger, so this may be a read error. The rearrangement uses TRBV7-9 and TRBJ2-1; 8 bases line up with TRBD2. This CDR3 is 15 amino acids long. Trimming at V came to 5 bases and at J to 2 bases, leaving 5 bases not matched to a gene. CDR1 SEHNR and CDR2 FQNEAQ come from the germline V gene (reference sequence). CDR3 in amino acids: CASSPHSGAYNEQFF. The CDR3 region has the DNA TGTGCCAGCAGCCCCCATAGCGGGGCCTACAATGAGCAGTTCTTC. Together with reference TRBV7-9 and TRBJ2-1, the CDR3 gives the full variable domain: DTGVSQNPRHKITKRGQNVTFRCDPISEHNRLYWYRQTLGQGPEFLTYFQNEAQLEKSRLLSDRFSAERPKGSFSTLEIQRTEQGDSAMYLCASSPHSGAYNEQFFGPGTRLTVL.

The V call is TRBV18, the J call TRBJ1-6, with D unresolved. The V and J ends lost 5 bases and 7 bases respectively, with 12 bases between them. The CDR3 is made up of 14 amino acids. CDR1 is KGHSH and CDR2 is LQKENI in the germline V gene. The CDR3 coding sequence is TGTGCCAGCTCAAGGGAGCAGCCGAATTCACCCCTCCACTTT. Translated, it gives CASSREQPNSPLHF.

The rearrangement links TRBV10-2 to TRBJ2-3, with D unclear. This CDR3 has 14 residues. V was trimmed by 2 bases and J by 2 bases, leaving 8 bases between them. The germline gives CDR1 WSHSY, CDR2 SAAADI. The CDR3 here is CASSEGPYTDTQYF. DNA of the CDR3: TGCGCCAGCAGTGAGGGGCCTTACACAGATACGCAGTATTTT.

This clone was seen a single time. The chain couples TRBV6-1 to TRBJ2-2; D might be TRBD1 (6 bases). This CDR3 comprises 15 residues. Germline V gene data show CDR1 as MNHNS and CDR2 as SASEGT. Trimming removed 2 bases from V and 4 bases from J, with 11 bases in between. CDR3 bases: TGTGCCAGCAGTGAAAGGCAGGGGACCACCGGGGAGCTGTTTTTT. This codes for CASSERQGTTGELFF.

The rearrangement links TRBV9 to TRBJ2-2, with TRBD2 matching over 8 bases. The CDR3 consists of 17 residues. The V gene end was trimmed by 4 bases and the J gene end by 5 bases; junction bases not matched to a gene: 13. The V gene's germline CDR1 is SGDLS and CDR2 YYNGEE. This CDR3 reads CASSFLRTSRDTGELFF. CDR3 sequence (DNA): TGTGCCAGCAGCTTTTTAAGGACTAGCCGGGATACCGGGGAGCTGTTTTTT.

This clone was detected a few times. This sequence joins TRBV11-2 and TRBJ1-5, with D unresolved. This CDR3 spans 16 amino acids. Trimming pared 0 bases from V and 3 bases from J, leaving 12 bases between. Germline loops: CDR1 SGHAT, CDR2 FQNNGV. The CDR3 coding sequence is TGTGCCAGCAGCTTAGATAAGGGAGGGTTCAATCAGCCCCAGCATTTT. It translates to CASSLDKGGFNQPQHF.

This clone was found a few times. The V call is TRBV30, the J call TRBJ1-5; TRBD1 matches 8 bases. The CDR3 contains 17 residues. Germline assignment: CDR1 GTSNPN and CDR2 SVGIG (reference sequence). J was trimmed by 0 bases and V by 0 bases; bases with no gene match: 7. The CDR3 loop is CAWSVPRGLYSNQPQHF. DNA of the CDR3: TGTGCCTGGAGTGTACCCAGGGGGCTTTATAGCAATCAGCCCCAGCATTTT. The entire variable domain, with the rest obtained from reference TRBV30 and TRBJ1-5, is as follows: SQTIHQWPATLVQPVGSPLSLECTVEGTSNPNLYWYRQAAGRGLQLLFYSVGIGQISSEVPQNLSASRPQDRQFILSSKKLLLSDSGFYLCAWSVPRGLYSNQPQHFGDGTRLSIL.

The V and J genes are TRBV5-8 and TRBJ2-5; TRBD2 agrees at 10 bases. The CDR3 covers 14 residues. Germline-derived CDR1 and CDR2 are SGHTS and YDEGEE. Losses at the gene ends were 7 bases for V and 2 bases for J; bases not matched to a gene: 5. In DNA, the CDR3 is TGTGCCAGCGTCGGGACTAGCGAGCAAGAGACCCAGTACTTC. Its translation: CASVGTSEQETQYF.

J is TRBJ1-1 and V is TRBV5-1; 10 bases match TRBD1. The CDR3 spans 14 residues. Looked up from germline, CDR1 is SGHRS and CDR2 is YFSETQ. The trim removed 3 bases at V and 6 bases at J, leaving 5 bases unmatched. The CDR3 region has the DNA TGCGCCAGCAGCTGGGGACAGGGGAATTCTGAAGCTTTCTTT. It yields the protein CASSWGQGNSEAFF. The complete variable domain, with remaining parts taken from reference TRBV5-1 and TRBJ1-1, reads KAGVTQTPRYLIKTRGQQVTLSCSPISGHRSVSWYQQTPGQGLQFLFEYFSETQRNKGNFPGRFSGRQFSNSRSEMNVSTLELGDSALYLCASSWGQGNSEAFFGQGTRLTVV.

The chain joins TRBV6-5 to TRBJ1-1, with D unclear. The CDR3 consists of 14 residues. Germline V CDR1 and CDR2: MNHEY, SVGAGI. V lost 4 bases to trimming and J lost 2 bases, with 11 bases between them. The CDR3 loop is CASSWHPRNTEAFF. The CDR3 DNA follows: TGTGCCAGCAGTTGGCATCCCCGTAACACTGAAGCTTTCTTT.

V and J are TRBV11-1 and TRBJ2-2; D is undetermined. This CDR3 spans 14 amino acids. CDR1 SGHAT and CDR2 FQDESV come from the germline V gene (reference sequence). Trimming removed 3 bases at V and 1 base at J, with 6 bases between. The chain's CDR3 is CASSFLENTGELFF. CDR3 bases: TGTGCCAGCAGCTTTTTAGAGAACACCGGGGAGCTGTTTTTT.

The V gene is TRBV5-1, the J gene TRBJ2-5; TRBD2 matches at 8 bases. J was trimmed by 2 bases and V by 4 bases; bases with no gene match: 4. CDR1 and CDR2 from the germline V gene are SGHRS and YFSETQ. This CDR3 contains 14 residues. In DNA form, the CDR3 reads TGCGCCAGCAGCGTGACTAGCGCGCAAGAGACCCAGTACTTC. Protein sequence: CASSVTSAQETQYF.

DNA of the CDR3: TGTGCCAGCAGTTCTTATCAGCCCCAGCATTTT. Its translation is CASSSYQPQHF. The chain uses TRBV28 and TRBJ1-5, with D uncertain. The CDR3 totals 11 residues. V was shortened by 4 bases and J by 5 bases, with 3 bases between the two germline ends. CDR1 and CDR2 from the germline V gene are MDHEN and SYDVKM. Variable domain in full (rest from reference TRBV28 and TRBJ1-5): DVKVTQSSRYLVKRTGEKVFLECVQDMDHENMFWYRQDPGLGLRLIYFSYDVKMKEKGDIPEGYSVSREKKERFSLILESASTNQTSMYLCASSSYQPQHFGDGTRLSIL.

The V gene is TRBV11-2, the J gene TRBJ1-1; D not certain. The germline gives CDR1 SGHAT, CDR2 FQNNGV. The CDR3 extends over 13 amino acids. The V end lost 1 base, the J end lost 6 bases, and 9 bases lay between the germline ends. The CDR3: CASSLAGTAEAFF. CDR3 in DNA: TGTGCCAGCAGCTTAGCCGGAACAGCTGAAGCTTTCTTT. The full variable domain, in which reference TRBV11-2 and TRBJ1-1 provide the parts outside the CDR3, is EAGVAQSPRYKIIEKRQSVAFWCNPISGHATLYWYQQILGQGPKLLIQFQNNGVVDDSQLPKDRFSAERLKGVDSTLKIQPAKLEDSAVYLCASSLAGTAEAFFGQGTRLTVV.

This chain joins TRBV9 and TRBJ1-4; a possible D gene is TRBD1 (6 bases). Germline values: CDR1 SGDLS, CDR2 YYNGEE. Trimming stripped 4 bases from V and 8 bases from J, with 21 bases between. CDR3 size: 16 residues. The CDR3 region is CASSRGTAPTGEKLFF. The CDR3 DNA is TGTGCCAGCAGCAGGGGGACGGCACCTACTGGCGAAAAACTGTTTTTT.

This clone came up once. The chain carries TRBV5-1 and TRBJ1-1; TRBD1 might be the D (6 bases). The ends were cut back, 4 bases at V and 4 bases at J, with 14 bases in the middle. The germline gives CDR1 SGHRS, CDR2 YFSETQ. The CDR3 runs 14 residues. The CDR3 spells CASSALRGGTEAFF. The CDR3 DNA reads TGCGCCAGCAGCGCCTTGAGGGGGGGCACTGAAGCTTTCTTT.

As concerns this clone: An end of the junction differs from the germline gene, which may be a read error. The rearrangement links TRBV7-9 to TRBJ2-3, with a tentative D call TRBD2 (5 bases). Germline V lookup: CDR1 SEHNR, CDR2 FQNEAQ (reference sequence). CDR3 size: 12 residues. The CDR3: CASSLAADTQYF. DNA for the CDR3: TGTGCCAGCAGCCTAGCCGCAGATACGCAGTATTTT.

V is TRBV5-1 and J is TRBJ2-2; tentative D call: TRBD2 (6 bases). CDR3 length: 15 amino acids. Trimming removed 2 bases from V and 6 bases from J, with 14 bases in between. The germline V gene encodes CDR1 SGHRS and CDR2 YFSETQ. CDR3 protein: CASSFSGGPPGELFF. CDR3 in DNA: TGCGCCAGCAGCTTCTCTGGAGGGCCTCCCGGGGAGCTGTTTTTT.

CDR3 sequence reads: CASSPRQGGDEKLFF. For the CDR3, the DNA is TGTGCCAGCAGCCCGCGACAGGGTGGTGATGAAAAACTGTTTTTT. The gene calls are TRBV7-7 and TRBJ1-4; 7 bases are a match to TRBD1. This CDR3 has 15 residues. The germline V gene encodes CDR1 SSHAT and CDR2 FNYEAQ (reference sequence). J was trimmed by 6 bases and V by 5 bases; bases with no gene match: 9.